This is a list of T cell receptor beta chains from one sample in a study of shared clonotypes between healthy human individuals. Sequencing used immunoSEQ multiplex PCR; TCRdb keeps in-frame clones, though not all of them. The sample consists of about 1.5 million clones, around 97% of them appearing once. The material sequenced was naive CD4+ T cells sorted from blood. Receptors originate from a man aged 25 to 40 in good health. Both conserved end residues are part of each CDR3. The D gene is left open where the match is weak.

>TRBD1|TRBV2|TRBJ1-5|14
TGTGCCAGCCTCCGGGACAGGGGTCATCAGCCCCAGCATTTT
CASLRDRGHQPQHF
>.|TRBV27|TRBJ2-3|15
TGTGCCAGCAGCAGTACAGGGTATAGCACAGATACGCAGTATTTT
CASSSTGYSTDTQYF
>.|TRBV11-2|TRBJ2-1|17
TGTGCCAGCAGGGGCGCGGCGTTAGCGGCCTCCTACAATGAGCAGTTCTTC
CASRGAALAASYNEQFF
>.|TRBV7-8|TRBJ2-5|13
TGTGCCAGCAGCTTAAGCGGGTTAGAGACCCAGTACTTC
CASSLSGLETQYF
>TRBD1|TRBV7-2|TRBJ1-1|15
TGTGCCAGCAGCTTAGCCCCGACAGGGGGCACTGAAGCTTTCTTT
CASSLAPTGGTEAFF
>TRBD1|TRBV9|TRBJ2-2|16
TGTGCCAGCAGCGTAGGGACAGGAAGTATGGCCGGGGAGCTGTTTTTT
CASSVGTGSMAGELFF
>.|TRBV12-1|TRBJ2-7|14
TGTGCCAGCAGCCACAGGATATTGTCCTACGAGCAGTACTTC
CASSHRILSYEQYF
>.|TRBV29-1|TRBJ2-3|12
TGCAGCGTTGCCACAGGGATAGATACGCAGTATTTT
CSVATGIDTQYF
>.|TRBV28|TRBJ1-2|14
TGTGCCAGCAGTGCCGTGGGCCCTGCCTATGGCTACACCTTC
CASSAVGPAYGYTF
>TRBD1|TRBV7-9|TRBJ2-7|12
TGTGCCAGCAGCTTTCCATCGGACAGGGTGTTGTTC
CASSFPSDRVLF
>.|TRBV5-1|TRBJ2-1|11
TGCGCCAGCACCGACGGAGGTGAGCAGTTCTTC
CASTDGGEQFF
>.|TRBV5-1|TRBJ1-4|18
TGCGCCAGCAGCTCTACAGGTTTCAAAACTTTGGCGAATGAAAAACTGTTTTTT
CASSSTGFKTLANEKLFF